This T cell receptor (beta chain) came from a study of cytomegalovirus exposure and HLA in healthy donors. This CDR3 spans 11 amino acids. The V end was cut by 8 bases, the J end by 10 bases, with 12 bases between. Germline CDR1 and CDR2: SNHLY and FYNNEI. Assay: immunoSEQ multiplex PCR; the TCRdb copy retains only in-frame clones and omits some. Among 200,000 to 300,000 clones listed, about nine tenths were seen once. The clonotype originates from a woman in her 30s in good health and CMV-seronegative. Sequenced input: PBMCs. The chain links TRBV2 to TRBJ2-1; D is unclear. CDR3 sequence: CASALEGEQFF. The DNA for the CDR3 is TGTGCCAGCGCGTTAGAAGGAGAGCAGTTCTTC.